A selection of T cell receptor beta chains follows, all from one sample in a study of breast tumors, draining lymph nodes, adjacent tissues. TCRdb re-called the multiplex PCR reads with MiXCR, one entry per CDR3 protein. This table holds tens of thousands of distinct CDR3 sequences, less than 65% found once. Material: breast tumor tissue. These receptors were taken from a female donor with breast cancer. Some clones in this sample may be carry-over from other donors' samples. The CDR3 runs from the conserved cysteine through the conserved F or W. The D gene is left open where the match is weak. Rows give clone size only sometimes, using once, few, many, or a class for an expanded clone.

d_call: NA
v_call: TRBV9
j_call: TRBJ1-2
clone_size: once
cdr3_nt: TGTGCCAGCGGCTTAGACCCCGGAAACCGGGGCTACACCTTC
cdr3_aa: CASGLDPGNRGYTF

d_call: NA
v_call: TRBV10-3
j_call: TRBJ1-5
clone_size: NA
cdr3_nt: TGTGCCATCAGTGATGGGGGGCGGGAGCCCCAGCATTTT
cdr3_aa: CAISDGGREPQHF

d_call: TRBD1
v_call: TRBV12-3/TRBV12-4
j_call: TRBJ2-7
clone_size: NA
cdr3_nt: TGTGCCAGCAGTTTGGTGGGACAGGGTAGGAGCGAGCAGTACTTC
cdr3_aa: CASSLVGQGRSEQYF

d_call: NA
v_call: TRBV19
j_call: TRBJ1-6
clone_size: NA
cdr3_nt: TGTGCCAGTAGTATAGTCTCAGGGAGCTCCTATAATTCACCCCTCCACTTT
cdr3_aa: CASSIVSGSSYNSPLHF

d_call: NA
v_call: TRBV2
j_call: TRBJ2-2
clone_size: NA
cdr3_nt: TGTGCCAGCAGCAATGAGATCACCGGGGAGCTGTTTTTT
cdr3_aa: CASSNEITGELFF

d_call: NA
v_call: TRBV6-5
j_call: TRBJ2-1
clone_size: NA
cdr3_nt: TGTGCCAGCAGTTACTCAAGGGTAGTCACCTACAATGAGCAGTTCTTC
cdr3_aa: CASSYSRVVTYNEQFF

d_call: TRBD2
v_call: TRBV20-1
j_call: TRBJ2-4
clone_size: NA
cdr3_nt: TGCAGTGCCCGGGACTACCTCACGGCCAAAAACATTCAGTACTTC
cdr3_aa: CSARDYLTAKNIQYF

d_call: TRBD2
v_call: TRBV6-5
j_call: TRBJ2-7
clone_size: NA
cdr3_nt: TGTGCCAGCAGTCACTCCCCTAGCGGGGGGGCCTCCGAGCAGTACTTC
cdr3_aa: CASSHSPSGGASEQYF

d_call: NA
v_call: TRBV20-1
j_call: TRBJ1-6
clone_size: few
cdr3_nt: TGCAGTGCTACCACGGGTTATTCACCCCTCCACTTT
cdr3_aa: CSATTGYSPLHF

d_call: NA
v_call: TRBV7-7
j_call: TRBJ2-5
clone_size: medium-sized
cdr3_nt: TGTGCTAGCAGCCTCAATGGGGGAGAGACCCAGTACTTC
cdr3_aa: CASSLNGGETQYF

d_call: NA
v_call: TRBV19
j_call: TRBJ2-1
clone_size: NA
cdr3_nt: TGCGCCAGTAGCGATCCGAGCTCCTACAGTGAGCAGTTCTTC
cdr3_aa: CASSDPSSYSEQFF

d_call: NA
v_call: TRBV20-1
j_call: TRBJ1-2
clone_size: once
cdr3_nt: TGCAGTGCTAGAGGGCGGCAGGCTGGCTATGGCTACACCTTC
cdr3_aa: CSARGRQAGYGYTF

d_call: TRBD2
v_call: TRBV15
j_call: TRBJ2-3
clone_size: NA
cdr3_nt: TGTGCCACCAGCAAGGGTGTGGGCGGGGGACAGTATTTT
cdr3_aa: CATSKGVGGGQYF

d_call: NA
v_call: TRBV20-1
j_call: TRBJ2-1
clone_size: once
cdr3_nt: TGCAGTGCTCGCACCCCCTACAATGAGCAGTTCTTC
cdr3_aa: CSARTPYNEQFF

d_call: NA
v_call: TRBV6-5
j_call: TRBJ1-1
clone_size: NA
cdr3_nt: TGTGCCAGCACCGTCCGGCCCGACGGGGTGAACACTGAAGCTTTCTTT
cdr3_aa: CASTVRPDGVNTEAFF

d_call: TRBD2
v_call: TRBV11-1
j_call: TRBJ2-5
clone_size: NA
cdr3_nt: TGTGCCAGCAGCTTCGGGACTAGCGCGAGTGAGACCCAGTACTTC
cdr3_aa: CASSFGTSASETQYF

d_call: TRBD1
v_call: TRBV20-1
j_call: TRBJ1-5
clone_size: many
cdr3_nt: TGCAGTGCTAGAAGGTTCACAGGGGAAGGCAATCAGCCCCAGCATTTT
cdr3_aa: CSARRFTGEGNQPQHF

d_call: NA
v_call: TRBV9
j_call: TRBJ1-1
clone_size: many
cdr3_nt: TGTGCCAGCAGGGGTAAGAAGGGTGGAGACACTGAAGCTTTCTTT
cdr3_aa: CASRGKKGGDTEAFF

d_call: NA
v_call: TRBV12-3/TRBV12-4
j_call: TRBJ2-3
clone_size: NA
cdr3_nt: TGTGCCAGCAGCCCTAGCTCAGATACGCAGTATTTT
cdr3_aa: CASSPSSDTQYF

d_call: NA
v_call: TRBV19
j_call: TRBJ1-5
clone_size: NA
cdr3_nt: TGTGCCCGTACTAAGACAGACAATCAGCCCCAGCACTTT
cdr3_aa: CARTKTDNQPQHF

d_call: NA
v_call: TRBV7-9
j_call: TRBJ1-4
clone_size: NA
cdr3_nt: TGTGCCAGCAGTCCTCTACAGTTTAATGAAAAACTGTTTTTT
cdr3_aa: CASSPLQFNEKLFF

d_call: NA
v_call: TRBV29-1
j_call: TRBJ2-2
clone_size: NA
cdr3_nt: TGCAGCGTTAGGGTAACCGGGGAGCTGTTTTTT
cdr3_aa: CSVRVTGELFF

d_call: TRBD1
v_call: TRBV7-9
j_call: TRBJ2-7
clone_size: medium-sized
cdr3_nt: TGTGCCAGCACCCCTATCGGGACAGGGAACTACGAGCAGTACTTC
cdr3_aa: CASTPIGTGNYEQYF

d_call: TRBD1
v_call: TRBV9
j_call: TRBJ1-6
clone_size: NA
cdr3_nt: TGTGCCAGCAGCGTGACAGGGTTTCAGAATTCACCCCTCCACTTT
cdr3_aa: CASSVTGFQNSPLHF

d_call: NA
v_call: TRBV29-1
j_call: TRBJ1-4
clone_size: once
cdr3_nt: TGCAGCGCCAACAGGCAATGGGGTGAAAAACTGTTTTTT
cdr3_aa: CSANRQWGEKLFF

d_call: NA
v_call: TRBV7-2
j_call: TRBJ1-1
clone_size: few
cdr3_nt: TGTGCCAGCAGCTTAGTTGGCGTGAACACTGAAGCTTTCTTT
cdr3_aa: CASSLVGVNTEAFF

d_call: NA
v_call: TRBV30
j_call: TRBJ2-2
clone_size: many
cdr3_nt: TGTGCCTGGACCAGACCGAACACCGGGGAGCTGTTTTTT
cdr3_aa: CAWTRPNTGELFF

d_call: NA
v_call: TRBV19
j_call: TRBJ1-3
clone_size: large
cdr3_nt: TGTGCCAGTAGTATCTTTACCACGGCAGCCACTGGAAACACCATATATTTT
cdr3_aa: CASSIFTTAATGNTIYF

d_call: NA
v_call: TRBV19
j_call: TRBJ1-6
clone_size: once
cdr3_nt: TGTGCCAGTAGTATGCAGGGTAGTGCACCCCTCCACTTT
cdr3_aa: CASSMQGSAPLHF

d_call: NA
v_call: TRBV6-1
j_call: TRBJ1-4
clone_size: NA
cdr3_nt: TGTGCCAGCAGTGCCCGTTCCTCAGGGAAAGGAAAACTGTTTTTT
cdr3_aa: CASSARSSGKGKLFF